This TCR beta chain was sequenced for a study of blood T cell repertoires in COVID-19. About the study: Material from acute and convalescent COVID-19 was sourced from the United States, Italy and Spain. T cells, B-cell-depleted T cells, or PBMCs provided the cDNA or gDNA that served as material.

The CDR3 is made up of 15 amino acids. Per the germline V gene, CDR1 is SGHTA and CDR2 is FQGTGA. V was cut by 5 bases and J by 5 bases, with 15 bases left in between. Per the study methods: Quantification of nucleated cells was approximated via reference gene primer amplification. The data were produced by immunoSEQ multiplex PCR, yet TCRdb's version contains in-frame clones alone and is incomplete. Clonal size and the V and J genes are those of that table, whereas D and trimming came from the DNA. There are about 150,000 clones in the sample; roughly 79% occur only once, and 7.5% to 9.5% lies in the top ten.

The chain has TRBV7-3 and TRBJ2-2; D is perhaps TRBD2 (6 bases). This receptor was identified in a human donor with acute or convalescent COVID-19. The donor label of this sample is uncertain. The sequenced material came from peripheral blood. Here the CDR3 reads CASSLLGLRTGELFF. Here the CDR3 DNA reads TGTGCCAGCAGCCTGTTGGGACTCCGAACCGGGGAGCTGTTTTTT.